The clone carrying this T cell receptor beta chain was seen a few times. The antigen is not known. The V gene's germline CDR1 is SGHTA and CDR2 FQGNSA. The ends were cut back, 5 bases at V and 1 base at J, with 12 bases in the middle. The CDR3 loop spans 14 amino acids. TCRdb recomputed calls from the 5' RACE reads with MiXCR, one row per CDR3 protein. This repertoire shows over 300,000 distinct CDR3 sequences, less than 25% found once; its top ten account for roughly a fifth. The entry originates in a study of T-cell memory formation after mild COVID-19. Study-wide points: Among contracting clones, CD4+ were mainly CM/EM and CD8+ enriched in EMRA.

The chain joins TRBV7-2 to TRBJ2-7; D is perhaps TRBD2 (6 bases). The specimen was PBMCs or a T cell subset sorted from them (not recorded which). The TCR comes from a man aged 18 to 35 who had mild COVID-19 (a few samples of this study predate the infection). Cell type and time point are not known. For the CDR3, the DNA is TGTGCCAGCAGCCGGGTACGGGGGTCCTACGAGCAGTACTTC. Its protein product is CASSRVRGSYEQYF.